The T cell receptor beta chain described here comes from a study of blood T cell repertoires in COVID-19. Looking at the study overall: Both acute and convalescent COVID-19 samples were obtained from the United States, Italy and Spain. T cells, B-cell-depleted T cells, or PBMCs supplied cDNA or gDNA.

The Seattle patients, enrolled during active infection, were followed longitudinally. Source study methods: Cell counts per sample came from amplifying reference gene primers. The protocol was immunoSEQ multiplex PCR, while the TCRdb copy is restricted to in-frame clones and leaves out a portion. The D gene and trimming were derived from the DNA, and the V and J assignments and clone size from that table. The table includes 150,000 to 200,000 clones, roughly 80% detected once. The CDR3 loop spans 15 amino acids. Germline V gene sequence: CDR1 SGHRS, CDR2 YFSETQ. The V segment lost 4 bases and the J segment 5 bases; nucleotides outside the gene matches: 8.

The chain joins TRBV5-1 to TRBJ2-5; 10 nucleotides line up with TRBD2. Sequencing used peripheral blood. The origin of this receptor is a woman aged 40 to 50 with COVID-19, enrolled during active disease. CDR3 in amino acids: CASSSLAGDVETQYF. Written as DNA, the CDR3 is TGCGCCAGCAGCAGTCTAGCGGGAGACGTGGAGACCCAGTACTTC.